Each of the 28 T cell receptor beta chains below was sequenced from the same sample in a study of cytomegalovirus exposure and HLA in healthy donors. Primers: 60 Vbeta forward and 13 Jbeta reverse. Profiled with immunoSEQ multiplex PCR; TCRdb holds only in-frame clones, not every one. This table holds about 120,000 clones, 74% found once. The sequenced sample was PBMCs. These receptor sequences come from a human donor in good health.

V usage is TRBV9 and J usage is TRBJ2-2; the match to TRBD1 covers 9 bases. Trimming at V came to 3 bases and at J to 4 bases, leaving 7 bases not matched to a gene. The CDR3 is 16 amino acids. In germline, CDR1 is SGDLS, CDR2 YYNGEE. The CDR3 DNA follows: TGTGCCAGCAGCGCAAGGGACAGGGCGGCCACCGGGGAGCTGTTTTTT. Its translation: CASSARDRAATGELFF.

This clone has just a few counts. The J gene is TRBJ1-1, the V gene TRBV29-1; tentative D call: TRBD1 (5 bases). The CDR3 length is 12 residues. The germline V gene encodes CDR1 SQVTM and CDR2 ANQGSEA. V gave up 1 base and J gave up 10 bases, with 13 bases separating them. As DNA, the CDR3 is TGCAGCGTTGAAGCTTCCAGGGCTGGAGCTTTCTTT. This codes for CSVEASRAGAFF.

A single count supports this clone. The rearrangement uses TRBV5-8 and TRBJ2-6, with no clear D. Germline CDR1 SGHTS, CDR2 YDEGEE. Trimming took off 4 bases at V and 0 bases at J, with 8 bases between the two ends. There are 15 residues in the CDR3. CDR3 coding DNA: TGTGCCAGCAGCCATACTCCCTCTGGGGCCAACGTCCTGACTTTC. The encoded protein is CASSHTPSGANVLTF.

The V call is TRBV30, the J call TRBJ1-2; D is undetermined. This CDR3 contains 14 residues. CDR1 and CDR2 from the germline V gene are GTSNPN and SVGIG (reference sequence). Trimming removed 1 base from V and 3 bases from J, with 12 bases in between. The CDR3 protein is CAWSASTVDYGYTF. The DNA of the CDR3 is TGTGCCTGGAGTGCTTCCACAGTGGACTATGGCTACACCTTC.

This clone was seen a single time. The chain uses TRBV29-1 and TRBJ1-1; no definite D call. Germline assignment: CDR1 SQVTM and CDR2 ANQGSEA. V gave up 6 bases and J gave up 2 bases, with 16 bases separating them. The CDR3 is 14 amino acids. CDR3 protein: CSVAEGRGNTEAFF. CDR3 bases: TGCAGCGTGGCCGAGGGTCGTGGAAACACTGAAGCTTTCTTT.

The V call is TRBV7-9, the J call TRBJ2-7; TRBD1 agrees at 7 bases. The CDR3 extends over 12 amino acids. CDR1 is SEHNR, CDR2 FQNEAQ, per germline (reference sequence). V was pared by 5 bases and J by 5 bases, with 3 bases of the junction left unmatched. In DNA form, the CDR3 reads TGTGCCAGCAGCCAAACAGGGGACGAGCAGTACTTC. Translated, it gives CASSQTGDEQYF.

V usage is TRBV5-1 and J usage is TRBJ2-1, with 7 bases that match TRBD2. Germline assignment: CDR1 SGHRS and CDR2 YFSETQ. CDR3 length equals 15 residues. V was pared by 5 bases and J by 4 bases, with 9 bases of the junction left unmatched. The chain's CDR3 is CASSLAPSGYNEQFF. The CDR3 bases are TGCGCCAGCAGTCTGGCACCTAGCGGATACAATGAGCAGTTCTTC.

The chain joins TRBV28 to TRBJ1-1; 8 nucleotides agree with TRBD1. This CDR3 is 12 amino acids long. In germline, CDR1 is MDHEN, CDR2 SYDVKM. J lost 10 bases, V lost 6 bases, and 7 bases had no gene match. CDR3 residues: CASSFAGTGAFF. The CDR3, as DNA: TGTGCCAGCAGCTTCGCCGGGACAGGAGCTTTCTTT.

The chain has TRBV29-1 and TRBJ2-3; TRBD1 might be the D (5 bases). V lost 4 bases and J 3 bases, leaving 8 bases between the germline ends. The CDR3 consists of 12 residues. Per germline, CDR1 SQVTM and CDR2 ANQGSEA. CDR3 protein: CSVGAGTDTQYF. CDR3 DNA sequence: TGCAGCGTTGGGGCAGGGACAGATACGCAGTATTTT.

The chain employs TRBV4-2 and TRBJ2-3; weak D call: TRBD2 (5 bases). The CDR3 has 18 residues. In germline, CDR1 is LGHNA, CDR2 YNFKEQ. V was shortened by 1 base and J by 1 base, with 18 bases between the two germline ends. The CDR3 reads CASSQATRAPGGTDTQYF. CDR3 nucleotides: TGTGCCAGCAGCCAAGCCACGCGGGCCCCCGGTGGCACAGATACGCAGTATTTT.

The rearrangement links TRBV28 to TRBJ2-7; TRBD1 matches 8 bases. CDR3 length: 15 residues. With V trimmed by 5 bases and J by 4 bases, 10 bases remained unmatched. Germline V CDR1 and CDR2: MDHEN, SYDVKM. DNA for the CDR3: TGTGCCAGCAGTCCCGGGGGACAGGCATTTTACGAGCAGTACTTC. As protein: CASSPGGQAFYEQYF.

This chain uses TRBV19 with TRBJ1-5; 10 bases are a match to TRBD1. V lost 1 base and J lost 0; bases outside the gene matches: 3. The CDR3 is 17 amino acids. The germline CDR1 and CDR2 sequences are LNHDA and SQIVND (reference sequence). The CDR3 DNA is TGTGCCAGTAGTATAGTGGGACAGGGGTATAGCAATCAGCCCCAGCATTTT. It translates to CASSIVGQGYSNQPQHF.

The gene calls are TRBV7-8 and TRBJ2-7; 12 nucleotides align to TRBD2. Germline V lookup: CDR1 SGHVS, CDR2 FQNEAQ. The CDR3 covers 17 residues. V gave up 5 bases and J gave up 2 bases; unmatched junction bases: 10. The CDR3 reads CASSPLTLAGGAYEQYF. The CDR3 coding sequence is TGTGCCAGCAGCCCTCTAACTCTAGCGGGAGGGGCCTACGAGCAGTACTTC.

The chain recombines TRBV27 with TRBJ1-5; 9 bases map to TRBD1. Germline values: CDR1 MNHEY, CDR2 SMNVEV (reference sequence). CDR3 length equals 13 residues. Trimming at V came to 6 bases and at J to 5 bases, leaving 2 bases not matched to a gene. CDR3 sequence (DNA): TGTGCCAGCAGCAGGACAGGGGATCAGCCCCAGCATTTT. Protein product: CASSRTGDQPQHF.

V and J are TRBV7-8 and TRBJ2-3; 8 bases are a match to TRBD1. V shed 3 bases and J 3 bases; nucleotides not matched to a gene: 5. Germline V CDR1 and CDR2: SGHVS, FQNEAQ. CDR3 length: 15 residues. In nucleotides, the CDR3 is TGTGCCAGCAGCTTTACAGGGGGAGGAACAGATACGCAGTATTTT. Protein sequence: CASSFTGGGTDTQYF.

V gene TRBV7-2 combines with J gene TRBJ2-5; tentatively, D is TRBD2 (5 bases). Trimming removed 0 bases at V and 5 bases at J, with 13 bases between. This CDR3 is 15 amino acids long. Germline loops: CDR1 SGHTA, CDR2 FQGNSA. Here the CDR3 reads CASSLATTVQETQYF. The CDR3 DNA follows: TGTGCCAGCAGCTTAGCGACTACCGTCCAGGAGACCCAGTACTTC.

This clone came up a few times. The gene calls are TRBV15 and TRBJ2-5; D possibly corresponds to TRBD2 (6 bases). The germline CDR1 and CDR2 sequences are LNHNV and YYDKDF (reference sequence). CDR3 size: 14 residues. V lost 3 bases to trimming and J lost 5 bases, with 13 bases between them. CDR3 sequence reads: CATSSGASEETQYF. CDR3 bases: TGTGCCACCAGCAGTGGGGCTAGCGAGGAGACCCAGTACTTC.

The rearrangement links TRBV6-5 to TRBJ2-3; no clear D gene. The CDR3 extends over 12 amino acids. Trimming cost V 7 bases and J 4 bases, with 9 bases left between them. CDR1 MNHEY and CDR2 SVGAGI come from the germline V gene. The CDR3 bases are TGTGCCAGCAAAGAGGAGCCAGATACGCAGTATTTT. Its protein is CASKEEPDTQYF.

V gene TRBV28 combines with J gene TRBJ2-3, with D maybe TRBD2 (6 bases). Per the germline V gene, CDR1 is MDHEN and CDR2 is SYDVKM. The CDR3 length is 13 residues. V dropped 8 bases and J dropped 11 bases, with 20 bases sitting between them. CDR3 in amino acids: CASGGTREVGQYF. The CDR3 DNA sequence: TGTGCCAGCGGCGGGACTCGTGAGGTGGGGCAGTATTTT.

The CDR3 DNA follows: TGTGCCAGCGGCCCCGGGGGGCCCTACGAGCAGTACTTC. Translating it yields CASGPGGPYEQYF. The V call is TRBV6-6, the J call TRBJ2-7, with D possibly TRBD2 on 7 matching bases. The germline CDR1 and CDR2 sequences are MNHNY and SVGAGI (reference sequence). This CDR3 spans 13 amino acids. The ends were cut back, 8 bases at V and 2 bases at J, with 13 bases in the middle.

A few counts support this clone. The rearrangement links TRBV28 to TRBJ1-2, with D possibly TRBD1 on 5 matching bases. The V end was cut by 6 bases, the J end by 11 bases, with 13 bases between. The germline V gene encodes CDR1 MDHEN and CDR2 SYDVKM. This CDR3 contains 11 residues. CDR3 nucleotide sequence: TGTGCCAGCAGAAAGGAGGGGACGTACACCTTC. This encodes CASRKEGTYTF.

The rearrangement uses TRBV5-1 and TRBJ1-5; 8 nucleotides align to TRBD1. Germline values: CDR1 SGHRS, CDR2 YFSETQ. The CDR3 extends over 22 amino acids. After removal of 4 bases from V and 0 bases from J, the junction contained 24 bases not matched to a gene. CDR3 amino acids: CASSGWLGVRGPMPFSNQPQHF. The CDR3 nucleotides read TGCGCCAGCAGCGGCTGGTTAGGGGTCAGGGGGCCAATGCCATTTAGCAATCAGCCCCAGCATTTT.

The V gene is TRBV5-5, the J gene TRBJ2-5; possibly TRBD2 for D (6 bases). The CDR3 length is 15 residues. V was clipped by 0 bases and J by 5 bases, with 14 bases between them. Germline V gene data show CDR1 as SGHKS and CDR2 as YYEKEE (reference sequence). Here the CDR3 reads CASSLAGGALETQYF. The DNA of the CDR3 is TGTGCCAGCAGCTTGGCCGGAGGGGCTCTCGAGACCCAGTACTTC.

This rearrangement joins TRBV6-1 to TRBJ1-2; D gene unclear. The CDR3 has 15 residues. Germline V gene lookup returns CDR1 MNHNS and CDR2 SASEGT. Trimming took 0 bases from V and 2 from J, leaving 10 bases between them. The CDR3 DNA reads TGTGCCAGCAGTGAAGCGAACACCGCAAACTATGGCTACACCTTC. Its protein is CASSEANTANYGYTF.

This clone was detected only a few times. J is TRBJ1-1 and V is TRBV7-2, with a weak D call TRBD1 (6 bases). Germline loops: CDR1 SGHTA, CDR2 FQGNSA. The CDR3 has 14 residues. V was pared by 4 bases and J by 5 bases, with 14 bases between. CDR3 nucleotide sequence: TGTGCCAGCAGCTCCACGCAGGGGTATACTGAAGCTTTCTTT. The encoded protein is CASSSTQGYTEAFF.

This clone has a handful of counts. This chain connects TRBV21-1 to TRBJ2-7; the D call of TRBD1 is as the table states it, not checked on the DNA. TRBV21-1 is recorded as a pseudogene. This CDR3 spans 13 amino acids. CDR3 bases: TGTGCCAGCAGCATAAAAGGGGGCGGCGAGCAGTACTTC. It specifies CASSIKGGGEQYF.

J is TRBJ1-1 and V is TRBV5-1; possible D gene TRBD1, 6 bases. Between the trimmed V and J ends, which lost 3 bases and 7 bases, there was a span of 19 bases. The CDR3 covers 15 residues. In germline, CDR1 is SGHRS, CDR2 YFSETQ. The CDR3, as DNA: TGCGCCAGCAGCTCATTACAGGGTGCAGGCGGTGAAGCTTTCTTT. Translation gives CASSSLQGAGGEAFF.

The genes are TRBV4-1 and TRBJ2-3; perhaps TRBD1 as D (6 bases). The V gene lost 1 base and the J gene lost 3 bases, with 14 bases spanning the gap. The germline V gene has CDR1 MGHRA and CDR2 YSYEKL. The length of the CDR3 is 16 residues. CDR3 in DNA: TGCGCCAGCAGCCAAGGGGGCAGGGGTCGGACAGATACGCAGTATTTT. This translates into CASSQGGRGRTDTQYF.